Shown below are 20 T cell receptor beta chains from a single sample sequenced in a study of cytomegalovirus exposure and HLA in healthy donors. Sequenced by immunoSEQ multiplex PCR; TCRdb stores in-frame clones only, minus some. The sample lists around 120,000 clones, roughly 90% occurring once. Sequenced sample: PBMCs. The receptors derive from a woman between 18 and 29 years old in good health and CMV-seropositive.

The CDR3 bases are TGTGCCAGCAGCCGACTAGTTTCCACAGATACGCAGTATTTT. Translating it yields CASSRLVSTDTQYF. The V and J genes are TRBV9 and TRBJ2-3, with TRBD2 as a possible D gene (6 bases). The CDR3 loop spans 14 amino acids. Germline assignment: CDR1 SGDLS and CDR2 YYNGEE. Trimming removed 4 bases from V and 2 bases from J, with 11 bases in between.

The chain couples TRBV7-9 to TRBJ2-5, with D unclear. This CDR3 region has 16 residues. The V end was cut by 7 bases, the J end by 0 bases, with 18 bases between. Germline CDR1 SEHNR, CDR2 FQNEAQ (reference sequence). The CDR3 DNA reads as TGTGCCAGCACCCCAAAGTCCTTCACGGACCAAGAGACCCAGTACTTC. Amino acids: CASTPKSFTDQETQYF.

The chain is built from TRBV5-5 and TRBJ2-7; 14 bases match TRBD2. Germline trimming cut 2 bases from V and 6 bases from J; bases unmatched to any gene: 1. Germline assignment: CDR1 SGHKS and CDR2 YYEKEE (reference sequence). The CDR3 loop spans 14 amino acids. CDR3 bases: TGTGCCAGCAGCTTAGGACTAGCGGGAGGCGAGCAGTACTTC. It yields the protein CASSLGLAGGEQYF.

V usage is TRBV5-1 and J usage is TRBJ1-5; 9 bases agree with TRBD1. CDR1 SGHRS and CDR2 YFSETQ come from the germline V gene. This CDR3 has 18 residues. V shed 3 bases, J shed 0 bases, and the junction held 10 bases outside the gene matches. DNA for the CDR3: TGCGCCAGCAGCTCACCCCCGGGGACAGGGCATAGCAATCAGCCCCAGCATTTT. Encoded protein: CASSSPPGTGHSNQPQHF.

The J gene is TRBJ2-6, the V gene TRBV19, with no clear D. The CDR3 is made up of 14 amino acids. Germline CDR1 is LNHDA and CDR2 is SQIVND (reference sequence). The V end lost 2 bases, the J end lost 2 bases, and 4 bases lay between the germline ends. CDR3 sequence reads: CASSIQAGANVLTF. The CDR3 DNA follows: TGTGCCAGTAGTATACAGGCTGGGGCCAACGTCCTGACTTTC.

This rearrangement joins TRBV4-1 to TRBJ2-7; D might be TRBD2 (6 bases). The CDR3 runs 17 residues. Germline CDR1 and CDR2: MGHRA and YSYEKL. Trimming removed 3 bases at V and 2 bases at J, with 20 bases between. The DNA of the CDR3 is TGCGCCAGCAGCCACCGTTGGTGGAGGGAGGAGACCTACGAGCAGTACTTC. Protein: CASSHRWWREETYEQYF.

The chain uses TRBV19 and TRBJ1-1; 8 positions match TRBD1. Trimming removed 5 bases from V and 5 bases from J; junction bases left unmatched: 7. CDR1 is LNHDA and CDR2 is SQIVND in the germline V gene (reference sequence). The CDR3 covers 14 residues. Written as DNA, the CDR3 is TGTGCCAGTAGTCTTGGACAGGGCTCAACTGAAGCTTTCTTT. Translation gives CASSLGQGSTEAFF.

The chain uses TRBV2 and TRBJ1-2, with TRBD1 identical over 8 bases. The CDR3 contains 13 residues. V lost 5 bases to trimming and J lost 3 bases; unmatched junction nucleotides: 2. Germline lookup yields CDR1 SNHLY and CDR2 FYNNEI. The CDR3 loop is CASSIQGDYGYTF. Here the CDR3 DNA reads TGTGCCAGCAGTATACAGGGGGACTATGGCTACACCTTC.

The V call is TRBV30, the J call TRBJ1-1; 8 bases fit TRBD1. The trim removed 5 bases at V and 8 bases at J, leaving 10 bases unmatched. From germline, CDR1 is GTSNPN and CDR2 SVGIG (reference sequence). There are 13 residues in the CDR3. The CDR3 DNA reads as TGTGCCTGGTCCACCGGGACAGGAGCAGAAGCTTTCTTT. Encoded protein: CAWSTGTGAEAFF.

The CDR3 DNA reads as TGTGCCAGCAGTTTAAACAGGGGAACAGATACGCAGTATTTT. Residues: CASSLNRGTDTQYF. This chain joins TRBV27 and TRBJ2-3; TRBD1 agrees at 7 bases. This CDR3 spans 14 amino acids. CDR1 is MNHEY and CDR2 is SMNVEV in the germline V gene (reference sequence). V lost 2 bases to trimming and J lost 3 bases; unmatched junction nucleotides: 2.

This clone turned up a few times. The V gene is TRBV5-1, the J gene TRBJ1-2; D gene unclear. The CDR3 length is 13 residues. V lost 0 bases, J lost 2 bases, and 5 bases lay in between. Germline CDR1 is SGHRS and CDR2 is YFSETQ. CDR3 coding DNA: TGCGCCAGCAGCTTGGACAACAACTATGGCTACACCTTC. The encoded protein is CASSLDNNYGYTF.

This clone showed up just once. The chain links TRBV2 to TRBJ1-4, with 9 positions matching TRBD1. Unmatched junction bases numbered 8, after V lost 2 bases and J lost 4 bases. CDR3 length equals 17 residues. Germline V CDR1 and CDR2: SNHLY, FYNNEI. CDR3 bases: TGTGCCAGCAGTGAAATAAAACAGGGGGCAGATAATGAAAAACTGTTTTTT. This encodes CASSEIKQGADNEKLFF.

This chain uses TRBV2 with TRBJ2-1, with 10 positions matching TRBD1. The CDR3 has 15 residues. V lost 5 bases to trimming and J lost 3 bases; unmatched junction nucleotides: 4. The germline V gene encodes CDR1 SNHLY and CDR2 FYNNEI. The CDR3 coding sequence is TGTGCCAGCAGTCAGGACAGGGGGGGCTACAATGAGCAGTTCTTC. Its translation: CASSQDRGGYNEQFF.

This chain joins TRBV5-1 and TRBJ2-5, with 8 bases lining up with TRBD2. Germline V lookup: CDR1 SGHRS, CDR2 YFSETQ. The CDR3 consists of 15 residues. V lost 4 bases and J lost 3; bases outside the gene matches: 8. The CDR3, as DNA: TGCGCCAGCAGCCCGCAGACTAGCGCGAAAGAGACCCAGTACTTC. It codes for CASSPQTSAKETQYF.

This chain connects TRBV5-4 to TRBJ2-5; TRBD1 matches 7 bases. The J segment lost 1 base and the V segment lost 3 bases, leaving 3 bases of the junction unmatched. In germline, CDR1 is SGHNT, CDR2 YYREEE (reference sequence). The CDR3 consists of 14 residues. Here the CDR3 DNA reads TGTGCCAGCAGCTGGGGGACAGCCCAAGAGACCCAGTACTTC. The encoded protein is CASSWGTAQETQYF.

V is TRBV19 and J is TRBJ2-7; possible D gene TRBD1, 5 bases. The CDR3 is 14 amino acids. Trimming stripped 5 bases from V and 4 bases from J, with 15 bases between. CDR1 and CDR2 (germline): LNHDA, SQIVND (reference sequence). In DNA form, the CDR3 reads TGTGCCAGTAGTTGGAGACCAGGGTTTTACGAGCAGTACTTC. This translates into CASSWRPGFYEQYF.

The J gene is TRBJ1-2, the V gene TRBV7-8, with D uncertain. V was shortened by 0 bases and J by 8 bases, with 10 bases between the two germline ends. CDR3 length: 13 amino acids. Germline V gene data show CDR1 as SGHVS and CDR2 as FQNEAQ. Here the CDR3 DNA reads TGTGCCAGCAGCTTAGCTCCTGCGGGGGGCTACACCTTC. Translating gives CASSLAPAGGYTF.

V gene TRBV15 combines with J gene TRBJ2-2; 7 positions agree with TRBD2. This CDR3 spans 13 amino acids. V lost 11 bases to trimming and J lost 6 bases; unmatched junction nucleotides: 9. Germline values: CDR1 LNHNV, CDR2 YYDKDF (reference sequence). The CDR3 reads CASGGTPPGELFF. CDR3 coding DNA: TGTGCCTCCGGGGGGACCCCCCCCGGGGAGCTGTTTTTT.

The table lists this clone with a count of one. The V call is TRBV2, the J call TRBJ2-1; 12 nucleotides match TRBD2. In germline, CDR1 is SNHLY, CDR2 FYNNEI. The length of the CDR3 is 16 residues. V trimming: 6 bases; J trimming: 6 bases; junction bases outside the gene matches: 9. The CDR3, as DNA: TGTGCCAGCAGACCGCCTCTAGCGGGAGGGCCCAATGAGCAGTTCTTC. Its protein product is CASRPPLAGGPNEQFF.

V gene TRBV1 combines with J gene TRBJ2-1; TRBD2, the table's D call, lacks a check against the DNA. TRBV1 counts as a pseudogene. This CDR3 contains 16 residues. DNA of the CDR3: TGCACCAGCAGCCAAGATCAAGGACTAACTTACAATGAGCAGTTCTTC. Protein product: CTSSQDQGLTYNEQFF.